This entry is about one T cell receptor (beta chain). Its cognate antigen is unknown. This entry comes from a study of T cell responses to AZD1222 COVID-19 vaccine. General study results and limits: At 160-218 and 743-854, vaccine-associated CD4 TCRs were dominant, and they spanned spike. An increase in Spike-specific TCR breadth and depth was observed after two AZD1222 doses. Repertoires were sampled only after the peak T cell response.

Germline V gene lookup returns CDR1 SGHRS and CDR2 YFSETQ. The CDR3 runs to 14 residues. Trimming pared 1 base from V and 5 bases from J, leaving 12 bases between. Data came from immunoSEQ multiplex PCR; TCRdb stores just in-frame clones and leaves some out. The sample holds roughly 180,000 clones, 87% seen once. This rearrangement joins TRBV5-1 to TRBJ1-1; D not resolved. Here the sequenced sample was peripheral blood, taken on day 0 of AZD1222 vaccination. The source of this sequence is an adult in good health. This CDR3 is CASSLTRAETEAFF. The CDR3 DNA follows: TGCGCCAGCAGCTTGACAAGGGCGGAAACTGAAGCTTTCTTT.